This T cell receptor (beta chain) was sequenced for a study of blood T cell repertoires in COVID-19. For the study at large: The United States, Italy and Spain provided the acute and convalescent COVID-19 samples. PBMCs, B-cell-depleted T cells, or T cells provided the cDNA or gDNA that made up the material.

Per the original data handling: Amplification of reference gene primers provided the estimated nucleated cell counts. Some clones are missing from TCRdb's copy, which holds only in-frame ones; the method was immunoSEQ multiplex PCR. The V and J calls and clone size were taken over from that table, and D and trimming were inferred from the DNA. The sample holds 65,000 to 70,000 clones, 65% to 85% seen once. This CDR3 comprises 14 residues. V was shortened by 0 bases and J by 14 bases, with 17 bases between the two germline ends. Looked up from germline, CDR1 is LGHDT and CDR2 is YNNKEL (reference sequence).

Material for sequencing was peripheral blood. The TCR originated in a woman between 55 and 75 years old with acute or convalescent COVID-19. This sequence joins TRBV3-1 (or the pseudogene TRBV3-2) and TRBJ2-1, with a weak D call TRBD2 (5 bases). The CDR3 sequence is CASSQDRWSLEEFF. CDR3 nucleotides: TGTGCCAGCAGCCAAGATAGGTGGAGCCTGGAGGAGTTCTTC.